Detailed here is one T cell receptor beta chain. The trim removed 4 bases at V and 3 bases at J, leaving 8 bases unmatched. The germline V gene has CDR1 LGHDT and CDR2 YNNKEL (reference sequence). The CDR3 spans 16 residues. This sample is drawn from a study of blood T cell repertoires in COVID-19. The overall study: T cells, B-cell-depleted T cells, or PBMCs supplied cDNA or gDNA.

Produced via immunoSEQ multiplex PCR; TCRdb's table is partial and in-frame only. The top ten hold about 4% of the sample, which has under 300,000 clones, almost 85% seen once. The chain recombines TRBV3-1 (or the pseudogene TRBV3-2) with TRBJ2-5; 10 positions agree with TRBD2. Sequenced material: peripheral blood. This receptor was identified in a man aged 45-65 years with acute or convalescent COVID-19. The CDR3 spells CASSPRTSGRKETQYF. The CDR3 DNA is TGTGCCAGCAGCCCCAGGACTAGCGGAAGGAAAGAGACCCAGTACTTC.